Following are 29 T cell receptor beta chains from one sample sequenced in a study of response to subunit inactivated influenza vaccine. One entry per CDR3 protein, called by TCRdb with MiXCR from the RT-PCR reads. This table has fewer than 800,000 distinct CDR3 sequences, around 14% appearing once. The material sequenced was PBMCs from blood, taken 11 to 12 days after vaccination. These receptors all come from a man aged 50-59 years who received an inactivated influenza vaccine.

This clonotype has a count of ten or more. CDR3 sequence: CASSSGVTEAFF. CDR3 DNA: TGCGCCAGCAGCTCAGGGGTTACTGAAGCTTTCTTT. V usage is TRBV5-1 and J usage is TRBJ1-1; D perhaps matches TRBD1 (6 bases). The CDR3 totals 12 residues. Between the trimmed V and J ends, which lost 3 bases and 5 bases, there was a span of 8 bases. Germline-derived CDR1 and CDR2 are SGHRS and YFSETQ. Variable domain in full (rest from reference TRBV5-1 and TRBJ1-1): KAGVTQTPRYLIKTRGQQVTLSCSPISGHRSVSWYQQTPGQGLQFLFEYFSETQRNKGNFPGRFSGRQFSNSRSEMNVSTLELGDSALYLCASSSGVTEAFFGQGTRLTVV.

The chain links TRBV9 to TRBJ2-5; unclear D gene. The CDR3 has 15 amino acids. The V end was cut by 4 bases, the J end by 1 base, with 14 bases between. The V gene's germline CDR1 is SGDLS and CDR2 YYNGEE. This CDR3 is CASSNMPSIQETQYF. CDR3 bases: TGTGCCAGCAGCAATATGCCCTCAATCCAAGAGACCCAGTACTTC.

This clonotype showed up just a few times. The gene calls are TRBV15 and TRBJ1-1; the D is unclear. Germline CDR1 is LNHNV and CDR2 is YYDKDF (reference sequence). This CDR3 is built from 16 residues. V was shortened by 0 bases and J by 0 bases, with 11 bases between the two germline ends. The DNA of the CDR3 is TGTGCCACCAGCAGAGAGGGTGGACTGATGAACACTGAAGCTTTCTTT. The encoded protein is CATSREGGLMNTEAFF.

This sequence joins TRBV3-1 and TRBJ2-7; D possibly corresponds to TRBD2 (5 bases). CDR1 and CDR2 (germline): LGHDT, YNNKEL (reference sequence). Trimming took off 0 bases at V and 0 bases at J, with 15 bases between the two ends. This CDR3 has 17 residues. This CDR3 is CASSQDYGRVTSYEQYF. DNA of the CDR3: TGTGCCAGCAGCCAAGATTACGGGCGGGTTACCTCCTACGAGCAGTACTTC.

This clonotype was counted only a few times. The chain is built from TRBV10-3 and TRBJ2-7; 8 nucleotides line up with TRBD1. From germline, CDR1 is ENHRY and CDR2 SYGVKD. J lost 3 bases, V lost 2 bases, and 12 bases had no gene match. This CDR3 region has 17 residues. As DNA, the CDR3 is TGTGCCATCAGTGAGCTTTCCCCGGGACAGGTGAACTACGAGCAGTACTTC. This encodes CAISELSPGQVNYEQYF.

This clonotype was seen more than once but under ten times. The chain has TRBV5-1 and TRBJ2-3; tentatively, D is TRBD2 (7 bases). V was trimmed by 4 bases and J by 2 bases, leaving 20 bases between them. CDR3 length: 17 amino acids. From germline, CDR1 is SGHRS and CDR2 YFSETQ. CDR3 residues: CASSLMGGDTNTDTQYF. The CDR3 DNA reads as TGCGCCAGCAGCCTGATGGGGGGGGACACTAACACAGATACGCAGTATTTT.

This clonotype occurred many times. CDR3 sequence reads: CASSSEPYRGRDEQFF. CDR3 nucleotide sequence: TGTGCCAGCAGCAGTGAGCCCTACAGGGGGCGCGATGAGCAGTTCTTC. The genes are TRBV7-3 and TRBJ2-1; the match to TRBD1 covers 9 bases. Germline CDR1 SGHTA, CDR2 FQGTGA. V lost 5 bases and J lost 8; bases outside the gene matches: 13. This CDR3 has 16 residues.

This clonotype was counted a few times. V and J are TRBV28 and TRBJ2-3, with unresolved D. Looked up from germline, CDR1 is MDHEN and CDR2 is SYDVKM. The CDR3 length is 15 residues. The V end was cut by 2 bases, the J end by 4 bases, with 13 bases between. The CDR3 nucleotides are TGTGCCAGCAGTTTACAATTAGGGTTGTCAGATACGCAGTATTTT. Translating gives CASSLQLGLSDTQYF.

This clonotype has just a few counts. The rearrangement uses TRBV12-3 or TRBV12-4 and TRBJ2-2; 8 bases agree with TRBD2. The CDR3 sequence is 13 residues long. V shed 6 bases, J shed 4 bases, and the junction held 1 base outside the gene matches. The CDR3 sequence is CASRSGGTGELFF. In nucleotides, the CDR3 is TGTGCCAGCAGAAGCGGGGGCACCGGGGAGCTGTTTTTT.

The genes are TRBV6-1 and TRBJ2-7; no clear D. The CDR3 runs 14 residues. In germline, CDR1 is MNHNS, CDR2 SASEGT. Deletions cut 1 base from V and 3 bases from J, with 10 bases between. The CDR3 coding sequence is TGTGCCAGCAGTGAAGGGGCTTTAGTCTACGAGCAGTACTTC. This encodes CASSEGALVYEQYF.

The rearrangement links TRBV7-9 to TRBJ2-1, with unresolved D. Germline V gene data show CDR1 as SEHNR and CDR2 as FQNEAQ (reference sequence). V was pared by 6 bases and J by 5 bases, with 8 bases between. CDR3 length equals 12 residues. CDR3 protein: CASSLKHNEQFF. The CDR3 bases are TGTGCCAGCAGTCTTAAGCACAATGAGCAGTTCTTC.

The chain links TRBV3-1 to TRBJ2-7; the match to TRBD2 covers 7 bases. V shed 2 bases, J shed 1 base, and the junction held 2 bases outside the gene matches. This CDR3 is 14 amino acids long. Germline CDR1 and CDR2: LGHDT and YNNKEL (reference sequence). The CDR3 protein is CASSQIAGSYEQYF. CDR3 in DNA: TGTGCCAGCAGCCAAATAGCGGGTTCCTACGAGCAGTACTTC.

The CDR3: CSVWEQNTDTQYF. The DNA of the CDR3 is TGCAGCGTCTGGGAACAGAACACAGATACGCAGTATTTT. V is TRBV29-1 and J is TRBJ2-3; no clear D gene. The germline V and J ends were trimmed by 6 bases and 2 bases, with 12 bases remaining between them. Germline CDR1 reads SQVTM; CDR2 reads ANQGSEA. The CDR3 is 13 residues long.

V is TRBV20-1 and J is TRBJ1-2; 7 nucleotides match TRBD1. Germline V lookup: CDR1 DFQATT, CDR2 SNEGSKA (reference sequence). This CDR3 is built from 13 residues. Trimming cost V 4 bases and J 4 bases; bases outside gene matches: 6. The CDR3 nucleotides read TGCAGTGCTAAGACAGGGAGAGGCTATGGCTACACCTTC. It codes for CSAKTGRGYGYTF.

CDR3 residues: CASSDYRAIDGYTF. The CDR3 DNA reads TGTGCCAGCAGCGATTACAGGGCTATCGATGGCTACACCTTC. The chain combines TRBV28 with TRBJ1-2; D is possibly TRBD1 (6 bases). CDR3 length equals 14 residues. V was trimmed by 6 bases and J by 6 bases, leaving 17 bases between them. Germline CDR1 MDHEN, CDR2 SYDVKM.

The CDR3 bases are TGCAGTGCGTCGGGGGGAGGACACAATGAGCAGTTCTTC. Amino acid sequence: CSASGGGHNEQFF. The chain recombines TRBV20-1 with TRBJ2-1; 7 nucleotides agree with TRBD2. CDR3 length: 13 amino acids. With V trimmed by 6 bases and J by 5 bases, 7 bases remained unmatched. The germline V gene has CDR1 DFQATT and CDR2 SNEGSKA (reference sequence).

In its sample, this clonotype was seen many times. The V and J genes are TRBV29-1 and TRBJ2-1, with D unclear. Germline V gives CDR1 SQVTM, CDR2 ANQGSEA. Between the trimmed V and J ends, which lost 0 bases and 10 bases, there was a span of 10 bases. CDR3 size: 12 residues. CDR3 in DNA: TGCAGCGTTGAAGATCTTCAGGCAGAGCAGTTCTTC. Its protein product is CSVEDLQAEQFF.

The chain combines TRBV6-1 with TRBJ2-3; D is ambiguous. The V and J ends lost 3 bases and 5 bases respectively, with 6 bases between them. The CDR3 is made up of 12 amino acids. Germline CDR1 is MNHNS and CDR2 is SASEGT. The CDR3 nucleotides read TGTGCCAGCAGTGACGCATTAGATACGCAGTATTTT. Its protein product is CASSDALDTQYF.

This clonotype was seen more than once but under ten times. The gene calls are TRBV6-1 and TRBJ2-3; TRBD2 aligns across 7 bases. Germline V lookup: CDR1 MNHNS, CDR2 SASEGT. V was clipped by 6 bases and J by 1 base; unmatched bases: 4. The CDR3 spans 14 residues. CDR3 coding DNA: TGTGCCAGCAGAGTGAGCGGGGGCACAGATACGCAGTATTTT. Translation gives CASRVSGGTDTQYF.

The chain carries TRBV20-1 and TRBJ1-1, with D maybe TRBD1 (6 bases). V was pared by 6 bases and J by 1 base, with 12 bases between. The CDR3 runs 13 residues. Germline CDR1 and CDR2: DFQATT and SNEGSKA (reference sequence). The chain's CDR3 is CSAPRGGNTEAFF. The DNA for the CDR3 is TGCAGTGCGCCAAGGGGGGGGAACACTGAAGCTTTCTTT.

V gene TRBV7-2 combines with J gene TRBJ2-3, with D hard to call. This CDR3 has 11 amino acids. CDR1 is SGHTA and CDR2 is FQGNSA in the germline V gene. V was shortened by 6 bases and J by 4 bases, with 5 bases between the two germline ends. The CDR3 nucleotides are TGTGCCAGCAGGGCCCCAGATACGCAGTATTTT. Translated: CASRAPDTQYF.

In its sample, this clonotype was seen a few times. This chain uses TRBV20-1 with TRBJ1-4, with 7 bases identical to TRBD1. V lost 0 bases to trimming and J lost 7 bases; unmatched junction nucleotides: 8. The CDR3 consists of 15 residues. Germline CDR1 DFQATT, CDR2 SNEGSKA (reference sequence). In DNA, the CDR3 is TGCAGTGCTAGAGATGGGGCAGGGGGTAGTGAAAAACTGTTTTTT. It translates to CSARDGAGGSEKLFF.

This clonotype was counted a few times. The J gene is TRBJ2-2, the V gene TRBV10-3, with TRBD2 matching over 7 bases. CDR3 size: 21 residues. CDR1 and CDR2 (germline): ENHRY, SYGVKD. The trim removed 2 bases at V and 0 bases at J, leaving 18 bases unmatched. CDR3 coding DNA: TGTGCCATCAGTGAGGCCCATCCGGGGGGTTGGCTCTCCTCGAACACCGGGGAGCTGTTTTTT. As protein: CAISEAHPGGWLSSNTGELFF.

The J gene is TRBJ2-1, the V gene TRBV30; D is undetermined. Germline V gene sequence: CDR1 GTSNPN, CDR2 SVGIG (reference sequence). CDR3 length: 13 amino acids. Between the trimmed V and J ends, which lost 0 bases and 10 bases, there was a span of 13 bases. The CDR3 loop reads CAWSVIGSNEQFF. CDR3 sequence (DNA): TGTGCCTGGAGTGTTATAGGTTCGAACGAGCAGTTCTTC. Full variable domain (missing parts from reference TRBV30 and TRBJ2-1): SQTIHQWPATLVQPVGSPLSLECTVEGTSNPNLYWYRQAAGRGLQLLFYSVGIGQISSEVPQNLSASRPQDRQFILSSKKLLLSDSGFYLCAWSVIGSNEQFFGPGTRLTVL.

This clonotype was recorded many times. The CDR3 region is CASSFLGEVETQYF. The CDR3 bases are TGTGCCAGCAGTTTCTTGGGGGAGGTTGAGACCCAGTACTTC. The chain links TRBV27 to TRBJ2-5; possible D gene TRBD2, 6 bases. This CDR3 is 14 amino acids long. The ends were cut back, 3 bases at V and 5 bases at J, with 13 bases in the middle. CDR1 is MNHEY and CDR2 is SMNVEV in the germline V gene (reference sequence).

The rearrangement joins TRBV15 to TRBJ2-7; unclear D gene. CDR3 size: 16 residues. CDR1 is LNHNV, CDR2 YYDKDF, per germline (reference sequence). V dropped 0 bases and J dropped 0 bases, with 12 bases sitting between them. CDR3 sequence: CATSRDGLPGSYEQYF. The CDR3 DNA is TGTGCCACCAGCAGAGATGGCCTCCCGGGCTCCTACGAGCAGTACTTC.

This clonotype was seen many times. The chain links TRBV7-2 to TRBJ1-6; no clear D. The V gene's germline CDR1 is SGHTA and CDR2 FQGNSA. Trimming cost V 1 base and J 5 bases, with 6 bases left between them. The CDR3 covers 14 residues. CDR3 DNA: TGTGCCAGCAGCTTAGGGTGGGATAATTCACCCCTCCACTTT. Its protein product is CASSLGWDNSPLHF.

This clonotype was counted ten times or more. This chain's CDR3 is CSGDSLNTEAFF. Here the CDR3 DNA reads TGCAGCGGGGACAGCTTGAACACTGAAGCTTTCTTT. This chain connects TRBV29-1 to TRBJ1-1, with 7 bases fitting TRBD1. The CDR3 has 12 amino acids. Unmatched junction bases numbered 2, after V lost 7 bases and J lost 0 bases. In germline, CDR1 is SQVTM, CDR2 ANQGSEA.

As concerns this clonotype: This could be a read error, since a much larger clone is one nucleotide away. The J gene is TRBJ2-5, the V gene TRBV9; no firm D call. This CDR3 is built from 15 residues. Germline CDR1 is SGDLS and CDR2 is YYNGEE. V was clipped by 4 bases and J by 2 bases, with 15 bases between them. The CDR3: CASSPMVRVQETQYF. In nucleotides, the CDR3 is TGTGCCAGCAGCCCAATGGTACGGGTACAAGAGACCCAGTACTTC. The whole variable domain, filled in from reference TRBV9 and TRBJ2-5, reads DSGVTQTPKHLITATGQRVTLRCSPRSGDLSVYWYQQSLDQGLQFLIQYYNGEERAKGNILERFSAQQFPDLHSELNLSSLELGDSALYFCASSPMVRVQETQYFGPGTRLLVL.